This T cell receptor beta chain stems from a study of human T cells and chemical hapten exposure (dated by TCRdb to about 2021). Looking at the study overall: For sensitization, 2% DPC in acetone was applied to a roughly 2 cm by roughly 2 cm area of upper inner arm skin. For TCR sequencing, blood came from 25 to 35 alopecia patients at anywhere from one to four time points (pre-sensitization, 2, 6 and 24 weeks). Libraries were pooled for sequencing, and per-sample TCR yields varied mainly because of small differences in library volumes within the pool. Patch testing was performed on the upper back with Finn chambers containing 0.01% DPC, and the patch tests were scored after 6 days according to International Contact Dermatitis Research Group standards. Blood samples were taken from patients before sensitization (week 0) and at 2, 6 and about 24 weeks after DPC sensitization. Alopecia areata with under or over 50% scalp involvement, alopecia totalis and alopecia universalis were represented in the patient cohort, which was mostly female. In alopecia patients, the study followed how the peripheral blood TCR repertoire changed in vivo over primary and secondary sensitization to diphenylcyclopropenone (DPC), a hapten. Patients additionally received weekly therapeutic DPC doses to the scalp throughout the roughly 25-week study period. Broad study findings and their caveats: Patch test score correlated positively with the number of PT1 expanded TCRs, reaching significance at thresholds 8, 16 and 32 but not at 4. DPC sensitization did not change the number of TCRs with a frequency above 1 in 1000, and there was no evidence of changes in global repertoire structure. Repeated subsampling changed both the strength of the expansion versus patch-test correlation and the threshold at which the correlation became significant. All patients had alopecia, a presumed autoimmune disease, so their immune response might differ from that of healthy individuals. Expanded TCRs formed significantly more large CDR3 similarity clusters than pre-sensitization or healthy control sets, consistent with antigen-driven responses.

The table lists this clonotype with many counts. The antigen this receptor binds is unknown. Per-base quality was not reported, and no clone a single base away is much larger than it. The sample's time point label is to be understood as: patch test 3, about 24 weeks after DPC sensitization. The sample's treatment or condition, from its label and the paper: therapeutic diphenylcyclopropenone sensitization with weekly scalp DPC. At each patch-test visit, blood was drawn before the patch test was applied. Patients were eligible if aged 18 to 70, diagnosed with alopecia and judged suitable for DPC therapy, and pregnant patients were excluded. Unfractionated whole blood was collected in Tempus Blood RNA tubes, and total RNA was extracted from that blood. Library preparation used RACE. Sequencing was performed on a NextSeq 500. Library preparation attached unique molecular identifiers to individual cDNA molecules for quantitative, reproducible TCR counting. For every blood RNA sample, sequencing covered both the TCR alpha and TCR beta chains. The original pipeline was this. Samples had a median of around 92,000 TCRs, with a range from about 23,224 to 750,000. The Decombinator software suite was used to annotate V, J and CDR3 in the TCR reads. Every sample was subsampled to the same number of TCRs (28,000) for the PS versus PT1 abundance plots. TCRs were defined as expanded if absent before sensitization and observed at least eight times at the 2-week time point. TCRdb reprocessing: public reads trimmed at Q25 with fastp, clones called with MiXCR, in-frame beta chains kept. All rows with the same CDR3 protein become a single entry with the most common DNA and genes. The V and J calls follow TCRdb's processing rather than the paper's. Present in this sample are just over 70,000 distinct CDR3 sequences, 11% of which were seen just once. Roughly 1.4% of the sample lies in the top ten.

At the junction V is shortened by 1 base and J by 3 bases, with 9 bases in between. Sequences SGHAT (CDR1) and FQDESV (CDR2) are obtained from the germline V gene (reference sequence). From its cysteine to its phenylalanine, the CDR3 spans 14 amino acids. Kept here is only the CDR3 DNA, which spans 42 bases and is read in frame from base 1. The specimen comprised whole blood, sampled in connection with sensitization to the hapten diphenylcyclopropenone (DPC). The source is a woman in her forties or fifties with alopecia areata. Some clones in this sample may be carry-over from other donors' samples. This receptor chain uses TRBV11-1 and TRBJ1-1; confidence is insufficient to name the D gene. The DNA reads TGTGCCAGCAGCTTAGTGGGAGGTGACACTGAAGCTTTCTTT. Its coded protein is CASSLVGGDTEAFF.